Below, 25 T cell receptor beta chains from the same sample are listed, as sequenced in a study of shared clonotypes between healthy human individuals. This table comes from immunoSEQ multiplex PCR, and its TCRdb copy is limited to in-frame clones, with some not included. The profile covers approximately 2,200,000 clones, with 90% to 95% appearing a single time and about 1.5% taken by the ten largest. CD45RO negativity and positive selection for CCR7 defined naive CD8 cells, a population that excluded terminally differentiated effector memory CD45RA+ cells. Material: naive CD8+ T cells from PBMCs. All receptors come from a man younger than 35 in good health. Some clones in this sample may be carry-over from other donors' samples.

V usage is TRBV10-3 and J usage is TRBJ2-7; 16 bases match TRBD2. Germline values: CDR1 ENHRY, CDR2 SYGVKD. This CDR3 has 20 residues. Unmatched junction bases numbered 13, after V lost 3 bases and J lost 2 bases. The CDR3 sequence is CAISDPSGTSGRAPPYEQYF. The CDR3 DNA follows: TGTGCCATCAGTGACCCATCCGGGACTAGCGGGAGGGCCCCCCCCTACGAGCAGTACTTC.

V is TRBV27 and J is TRBJ2-3; a possible D gene is TRBD2 (5 bases). Germline V gives CDR1 MNHEY, CDR2 SMNVEV (reference sequence). The length of the CDR3 is 15 residues. The V end lost 5 bases, the J end lost 6 bases, and 18 bases lay between the germline ends. The CDR3 region has the DNA TGTGCCAGCAGTCAGAGGACTGGGGATGGGGATACGCAGTATTTT. It is translated as CASSQRTGDGDTQYF.

Comments on this clone: Other nucleotide sequences from this sample produce the same CDR3. This chain uses TRBV27 with TRBJ2-7, with TRBD2 as a possible D gene (6 bases). V was shortened by 0 bases and J by 3 bases, with 9 bases between the two germline ends. The CDR3 covers 14 residues. Germline CDR1 MNHEY, CDR2 SMNVEV (reference sequence). CDR3 DNA: TGTGCCAGCAGTTTATCGGCCGGGGGCTACGAGCAGTACTTC. It encodes CASSLSAGGYEQYF.

This sequence joins TRBV6-5 and TRBJ1-6, with unresolved D. Germline values: CDR1 MNHEY, CDR2 SVGAGI. This CDR3 is 13 amino acids long. V was trimmed by 6 bases and J by 9 bases, leaving 12 bases between them. This CDR3 is CASSTEGFSPLHF. The CDR3 nucleotides are TGTGCCAGCAGCACAGAGGGATTTTCACCCCTCCACTTT.

The chain recombines TRBV6-6 with TRBJ1-1, with a tentative D call TRBD1 (6 bases). Germline CDR1 is MNHNY and CDR2 is SVGAGI (reference sequence). The CDR3 is 11 residues long. The V end was cut by 6 bases, the J end by 8 bases, with 10 bases between. The CDR3 DNA sequence: TGTGCCAGCAGGACAGGATCAGAAGCTTTCTTT. Translating it yields CASRTGSEAFF.

The V gene is TRBV5-1, the J gene TRBJ2-7, with TRBD1 matching 9 bases. CDR3 size: 13 residues. CDR1 is SGHRS, CDR2 YFSETQ, per germline. The V gene end was trimmed by 3 bases and the J gene end by 7 bases; junction bases not matched to a gene: 5. CDR3 loop: CASSYGTGTEQYF. CDR3 DNA: TGCGCCAGCAGCTACGGGACAGGGACTGAGCAGTACTTC.

The genes are TRBV13 and TRBJ2-7, with D unclear. The CDR3 contains 14 residues. V was shortened by 4 bases and J by 7 bases, with 17 bases between the two germline ends. CDR1 is PRHDT, CDR2 FYEKMQ, per germline (reference sequence). The CDR3 DNA follows: TGTGCCAGCAGCTCCTCGCCATCCTTGTTAGAGCAGTACTTC. Translating gives CASSSSPSLLEQYF.

The chain joins TRBV11-2 to TRBJ1-2; D unclear. Trimming shortened V by 5 bases and J by 6 bases, and 13 bases separated the two germline ends. The CDR3 sequence is 13 residues long. Germline assignment: CDR1 SGHAT and CDR2 FQNNGV. CDR3 DNA sequence: TGTGCCAGCAGCCGCGTTCTGTTGAATGGCTACACCTTC. As protein: CASSRVLLNGYTF.

The gene calls are TRBV28 and TRBJ1-5; the D gene is possibly TRBD1 (5 bases). Trimming removed 5 bases from V and 5 bases from J, with 16 bases in between. CDR3 length: 15 residues. The germline CDR1 and CDR2 sequences are MDHEN and SYDVKM. The DNA for the CDR3 is TGTGCCAGCAGTCTAAGGGATCTAGGGGATCAGCCCCAGCATTTT. As protein: CASSLRDLGDQPQHF.

The V call is TRBV2, the J call TRBJ2-7; a possible D gene is TRBD1 (6 bases). Trimming took off 3 bases at V and 3 bases at J, with 12 bases between the two ends. Germline CDR1 is SNHLY and CDR2 is FYNNEI. The CDR3 spans 14 residues. The CDR3 loop reads CASSEGALYYEQYF. The CDR3 DNA sequence: TGTGCCAGCAGTGAGGGGGCCCTCTACTACGAGCAGTACTTC.

This clone has just one count. The V and J genes are TRBV6-5 and TRBJ1-1; D is undetermined. Germline V lookup: CDR1 MNHEY, CDR2 SVGAGI. Trimming removed 6 bases from V and 5 bases from J, with 10 bases in between. CDR3 length equals 12 residues. CDR3 region: CASRRPATEAFF. DNA for the CDR3: TGTGCCAGCAGACGACCCGCAACTGAAGCTTTCTTT.

In DNA, the CDR3 is TGTGCCAGCAGTGAGACAGGATACCCTGCAACTAATGAAAAACTGTTTTTT. As protein: CASSETGYPATNEKLFF. This chain uses TRBV28 with TRBJ1-4, with D perhaps TRBD1 (6 bases). The CDR3 extends over 17 amino acids. Germline V lookup: CDR1 MDHEN, CDR2 SYDVKM. The ends were cut back, 5 bases at V and 0 bases at J, with 16 bases in the middle.

The CDR3 sequence is CASRWRGQETQYF. CDR3 nucleotides: TGTGCCAGCAGATGGCGGGGGCAAGAGACCCAGTACTTC. The rearrangement links TRBV6-5 to TRBJ2-5; 7 positions match TRBD2. V gave up 6 bases and J gave up 2 bases; unmatched junction bases: 3. Germline CDR1 is MNHEY and CDR2 is SVGAGI. CDR3 length: 13 amino acids.

The J gene is TRBJ2-3, the V gene TRBV19, with 11 bases fitting TRBD2. The trim removed 0 bases at V and 4 bases at J, leaving 3 bases unmatched. The CDR3 is 16 residues long. The germline CDR1 and CDR2 sequences are LNHDA and SQIVND (reference sequence). CDR3 sequence (DNA): TGTGCCAGTAGTATAGACCTAGCGGGAGGTGCAGATACGCAGTATTTT. Translation gives CASSIDLAGGADTQYF. Full variable domain (rest looked up from reference TRBV19 and TRBJ2-3): DGGITQSPKYLFRKEGQNVTLSCEQNLNHDAMYWYRQDPGQGLRLIYYSQIVNDFQKGDIAEGYSVSREKKESFPLTVTSAQKNPTAFYLCASSIDLAGGADTQYFGPGTRLTVL.

The rearrangement uses TRBV27 and TRBJ2-1, with 9 bases that match TRBD2. Germline V gene lookup returns CDR1 MNHEY and CDR2 SMNVEV (reference sequence). After removal of 6 bases from V and 9 bases from J, the junction contained 15 bases not matched to a gene. This CDR3 has 16 amino acids. CDR3 in amino acids: CASSWGNSGRSSEQFF. The CDR3 region has the DNA TGTGCCAGCAGCTGGGGGAATAGCGGGAGATCGAGTGAGCAGTTCTTC.

The V call is TRBV7-8, the J call TRBJ2-3; D tentatively fits TRBD1 or TRBD2 (5 bases each). The germline CDR1 and CDR2 sequences are SGHVS and FQNEAQ. The CDR3 runs 15 residues. Trimming removed 8 bases at V and 3 bases at J, with 18 bases between. CDR3 in amino acids: CASALLGVETDTQYF. CDR3 bases: TGTGCCAGCGCCCTGCTGGGGGTCGAAACAGATACGCAGTATTTT. The variable domain in full, completed from reference TRBV7-8 and TRBJ2-3, reads GAGVSQSPRYKVAKRGQDVALRCDPISGHVSLFWYQQALGQGPEFLTYFQNEAQLDKSGLPSDRFFAERPEGSVSTLKIQRTQQEDSAVYLCASALLGVETDTQYFGPGTRLTVL.

The V gene is TRBV9, the J gene TRBJ2-2, with 8 bases lining up with TRBD1. CDR3 length: 14 amino acids. After removal of 3 bases from V and 12 bases from J, the junction contained 10 bases not matched to a gene. The germline gives CDR1 SGDLS, CDR2 YYNGEE. The DNA of the CDR3 is TGTGCCAGCAGCGCCTCAGGGGGCCTAGCGAAGCTGTTTTTT. Protein sequence: CASSASGGLAKLFF.

The J gene is TRBJ2-7, the V gene TRBV5-4; TRBD1 aligns across 7 bases. J lost 5 bases, V lost 0 bases, and 5 bases had no gene match. Germline lookup yields CDR1 SGHNT and CDR2 YYREEE (reference sequence). The CDR3 runs 14 residues. The CDR3 region has the DNA TGTGCCAGCAGCTTGGCCTACAGGGGCCACGAGCAGTACTTC. Translated, it gives CASSLAYRGHEQYF.

The genes are TRBV27 and TRBJ2-7; 12 bases line up with TRBD1. Per germline, CDR1 MNHEY and CDR2 SMNVEV (reference sequence). The CDR3 covers 16 residues. J gave up 5 bases and V 6 bases, and 11 bases lay outside the gene matches. CDR3 bases: TGTGCCAGCAGCCCCCGGACGGGACAGGGGGCCCACGAGCAGTACTTC. Residues: CASSPRTGQGAHEQYF.

The V gene is TRBV10-3, the J gene TRBJ1-5, with TRBD1 as a possible D gene (6 bases). This CDR3 is built from 17 residues. CDR1 is ENHRY, CDR2 SYGVKD, per germline. Between the trimmed V and J ends, which lost 0 bases and 1 base, there was a span of 13 bases. For the CDR3, the DNA is TGTGCCATCAGTGAGTCGATAGGGGGGGCCAGCAATCAGCCCCAGCATTTT. As protein: CAISESIGGASNQPQHF.

This chain joins TRBV7-6 and TRBJ2-1; 9 positions match TRBD2. The CDR3 has 16 amino acids. Germline V gene lookup returns CDR1 SGHVS and CDR2 FNYEAQ. The trim removed 3 bases at V and 2 bases at J, leaving 5 bases unmatched. CDR3 DNA sequence: TGTGCCAGCAGCTTCGCTAGCGGGGATGCCTACAATGAGCAGTTCTTC. It yields the protein CASSFASGDAYNEQFF.

In its sample, this clone was seen a few times. The V gene is TRBV19, the J gene TRBJ2-2; D unclear. Trimming took off 5 bases at V and 4 bases at J, with 11 bases between the two ends. CDR1 is LNHDA, CDR2 SQIVND, per germline (reference sequence). The CDR3 is 14 amino acids. CDR3 DNA: TGTGCCAGTAGTCCTTGGGGAAGCACCGGGGAGCTGTTTTTT. This translates into CASSPWGSTGELFF.

The chain recombines TRBV6-1 with TRBJ2-2; 7 bases agree with TRBD1. There are 14 residues in the CDR3. Germline V lookup: CDR1 MNHNS, CDR2 SASEGT. V lost 7 bases to trimming and J lost 6 bases; unmatched junction nucleotides: 8. As DNA, the CDR3 is TGTGCCAGCAAGGACAGGCTCAACCCCGGGGAGCTGTTTTTT. Translating it yields CASKDRLNPGELFF.

This clone appeared once. CDR3 in amino acids: CASSFGQGAGDTQYF. The CDR3 coding sequence is TGTGCCAGCAGCTTTGGACAGGGGGCGGGAGATACGCAGTATTTT. The chain uses TRBV6-5 and TRBJ2-3; 11 nucleotides line up with TRBD1. The CDR3 loop spans 15 amino acids. After removal of 6 bases from V and 5 bases from J, the junction contained 7 bases not matched to a gene. Germline CDR1 reads MNHEY; CDR2 reads SVGAGI.

This clone has just one count. This sequence joins TRBV10-3 and TRBJ1-6; possibly TRBD1 for D (6 bases). Germline CDR1 reads ENHRY; CDR2 reads SYGVKD. Trimming removed 5 bases at V and 13 bases at J, with 21 bases between. The CDR3 runs to 15 residues. CDR3 in amino acids: CAISSLDAGAGPLHF. The CDR3 nucleotides read TGTGCCATCAGTTCTCTAGACGCGGGGGCTGGGCCCCTCCACTTT.